The 5 T cell receptor beta chains presented below share a single source sample, sequenced in a study of regulatory T cells in long-lasting Graves disease listed by TCRdb under 2021. Library prep was done by multiplex PCR. TCRdb shows the sequencer as Illumina HiSeq 4000. To build TCR beta libraries, CDR3 regions were amplified by Arm-PCR using iRepertoire HTBI primers. The public reads were reanalyzed by TCRdb: fastp trimming at Q25, MiXCR alignment, in-frame beta chains only. Entries are consolidated by CDR3 protein sequence, retaining the most common genes and DNA. The table for this sample lists about 210,000 distinct CDR3 sequences; around 20% of them were counted only once. Together, the top ten hold 12% of the sample. The time point label, read with the paper, signifies: newly diagnosed GD, antithyroid drugs for less than 3 months. RNA was extracted from PBMCs in TRIzol for both TCR sequencing and RNA sequencing.

This sample was also put to use in a study of T cells in Graves' hyperthyroidism and ophthalmopathy.

The sequencing used peripheral blood mononuclear cells (PBMCs), collected at new diagnosis, from a patient treated with antithyroid drugs. Receptor source: a woman aged 25 to 39 with Graves disease. Donor details come from another sample of the same person, matched by shared clones.

V is TRBV28 and J is TRBJ2-2; D tentatively reads TRBD1 or TRBD2 (6 bases each). Per the germline V gene, CDR1 is MDHEN and CDR2 is SYDVKM. CDR3 size: 16 residues. V gave up 2 bases and J gave up 4 bases, with 14 bases separating them. The CDR3 loop reads CASSLEGGTSTGELFF. CDR3 nucleotide sequence: TGTGCCAGCAGTTTAGAGGGGGGTACGAGCACCGGGGAGCTGTTTTTT.

This clonotype was counted many times. V usage is TRBV6-1 and J usage is TRBJ1-1; 8 nucleotides line up with TRBD1. CDR1 MNHNS and CDR2 SASEGT come from the germline V gene. The CDR3 runs to 16 residues. V gave up 6 bases and J gave up 4 bases; unmatched junction bases: 13. CDR3 protein: CASRPDRGRGFTEAFF. The CDR3 coding sequence is TGTGCCAGCAGACCCGACAGGGGAAGGGGGTTCACTGAAGCTTTCTTT.

This clonotype has a count of ten or more. The V call is TRBV20-1, the J call TRBJ2-5; tentative D call: TRBD2 (7 bases). CDR3 size: 11 residues. V was shortened by 5 bases and J by 6 bases, with 10 bases between the two germline ends. The germline gives CDR1 DFQATT, CDR2 SNEGSKA (reference sequence). For the CDR3, the DNA is TGCAGTGCTGGGGGGGGGCAGACCCAGTACTTC. Its translation: CSAGGGQTQYF.

V is TRBV20-1 and J is TRBJ1-2, with 8 positions matching TRBD1. CDR1 and CDR2 from the germline V gene are DFQATT and SNEGSKA (reference sequence). This CDR3 has 14 amino acids. V gave up 2 bases and J gave up 4 bases; unmatched junction bases: 6. The CDR3 DNA reads TGCAGTGCTAGACCGGACAGGGTCGGCTATGGCTACACCTTC. The encoded protein is CSARPDRVGYGYTF.

This clonotype was picked up many times. The rearrangement joins TRBV4-2 to TRBJ2-3; tentatively, D is TRBD1 or TRBD2 (5 bases each). Trimming shortened V by 0 bases and J by 5 bases, and 9 bases separated the two germline ends. Germline CDR1 reads LGHNA; CDR2 reads YNFKEQ. This CDR3 comprises 14 residues. The CDR3 DNA reads TGTGCCAGCAGCCAAGAGAGGGGAAAAGATACGCAGTATTTT. It encodes CASSQERGKDTQYF.